This T cell receptor (beta chain) was sequenced for a study of T cells after yellow fever vaccination. Per germline, CDR1 LGHNA and CDR2 YSLEER. The CDR3 consists of 21 residues. The junction had 16 bases not matched to a gene; V was cut back by 1 base and J by 3 bases. TCRdb re-called the 5' RACE reads with MiXCR, one entry per CDR3 protein. The data contain some 150,000 distinct CDR3 sequences, 9.5% to 12% of them singletons. This clonotype has only a few counts. The TCR sequence derives from a man younger than 30 who received the YFV17D yellow fever vaccine. This specimen consisted of CD8+ T cells sorted from PBMCs, obtained 15 days after the yellow fever booster vaccination. This chain uses TRBV4-3 with TRBJ2-6; 9 nucleotides agree with TRBD1. CDR3 coding DNA: TGCGCCAGCAGCCAAGGCCCTGGGGACAGGGCCAGACGAGGTGGGGCCAACGTCCTGACTTTC. Protein sequence: CASSQGPGDRARRGGANVLTF.